These T cell receptor beta chains were read from a single sample in a study of T cell repertoires in cytomegalovirus infection. Their antigens are not known. MiXCR, run by TCRdb on the reads, gives a single entry per CDR3 protein. Altogether tens of thousands of distinct CDR3 sequences are present, 40% to 50% being singletons, with the ten largest covering approximately 93%. Sequences were derived from CD8+ T cells from cultured PBMCs, sampled from culture after CMV antigen stimulation. The receptor source for this set is a human donor in good health (CMV status not recorded). Some clones in this sample may be carry-over from other donors' samples. Both conserved end residues are part of each CDR3. A D gene is named only where the DNA matches it firmly. Part of the rows lack a size; the others show once, few, many or a class for expanded clones.

>TRBJ2-5|many|-|TRBV18
CASSPQGGQETQYF
TGTGCCAGCTCACCACAGGGGGGCCAAGAGACCCAGTACTTC
>TRBJ2-3|-|-|TRBV12-3/TRBV12-4
CASSLRTGGTDTQYF
TGTGCCAGCAGTCTTCGGACCGGAGGGACAGATACGCAGTATTTT
>TRBJ2-1|-|-|TRBV7-2
CASSLLWDEQFF
TGTGCCAGCAGCTTATTGTGGGATGAGCAGTTCTTC
>TRBJ1-5|-|TRBD1|TRBV7-8
CASSPKTGTHQPQHF
TGTGCCAGCAGCCCCAAGACAGGGACCCATCAGCCCCAGCATTTT
>TRBJ1-5|few|-|TRBV18
CASSANGGRDQPQHF
TGTGCCAGCTCCGCCAACGGGGGCAGGGATCAGCCCCAGCATTTT
>TRBJ1-2|many|TRBD1|TRBV28
CASSLPRRQGHYGYTF
TGTGCCAGCAGTTTGCCCCGACGACAGGGGCACTATGGCTACACCTTC
>TRBJ2-1|few|TRBD2|TRBV7-8
CASSLGGGRSGEQFF
TGTGCCAGCAGCTTAGGAGGCGGGAGATCGGGAGAGCAGTTCTTC
>TRBJ2-5|few|TRBD2|TRBV7-9
CASSVTSGRARETQYF
TGTGCCAGCAGCGTGACTAGCGGGAGGGCCAGAGAGACCCAGTACTTC
>TRBJ2-1|-|TRBD1|TRBV2
CASSDDRGQIDPYNEQFF
TGTGCCAGCAGTGACGACAGGGGGCAAATTGATCCCTACAATGAGCAGTTCTTC
>TRBJ2-1|-|TRBD1|TRBV7-2
CASSPGGLFYNEQFF
TGTGCCAGCAGCCCAGGGGGCCTGTTCTACAATGAGCAGTTCTTC
>TRBJ1-1|-|-|TRBV7-8
CATSPTQLNTEAFF
TGTGCCACATCGCCGACACAACTAAACACTGAAGCTTTCTTT
>TRBJ2-3|-|-|TRBV5-4
CASSRTESTDTQYF
TGTGCCAGCAGTCGGACAGAGAGCACAGATACGCAGTATTTT
>TRBJ2-7|many|TRBD2|TRBV7-2
CASSLVLAAGGPYEQYF
TGTGCCAGCAGCTTAGTCCTAGCTGCGGGAGGACCCTACGAGCAGTACTTC
>TRBJ2-1|-|TRBD1|TRBV27
CASSLSWTGSYNEQFF
TGTGCCAGCAGTTTATCGTGGACAGGGTCCTACAATGAGCAGTTCTTC
>TRBJ2-1|-|-|TRBV2
CASSDNYNEQFF
TGTGCCAGCAGTGACAATTACAATGAGCAGTTCTTC
>TRBJ2-3|few|TRBD1|TRBV6-5
CASSQGVDTQYF
TGTGCCAGCAGCCAGGGGGTAGATACGCAGTATTTT
>TRBJ2-3|-|-|TRBV12-3/TRBV12-4
CASRPDGPTDTQYF
TGTGCCAGCAGGCCAGACGGCCCCACAGATACGCAGTATTTT
>TRBJ1-1|-|-|TRBV13
CASDYRVGTEAFF
TGTGCCAGCGATTACAGGGTTGGGACTGAAGCTTTCTTT
>TRBJ2-3|many|-|TRBV7-7
CASSPTPSSTDTQYF
TGTGCCAGCAGCCCCACCCCGTCAAGCACAGATACGCAGTATTTT
>TRBJ1-1|-|-|TRBV7-9
CASSFEGRRSEAFF
TGTGCCAGCAGCTTTGAGGGGAGAAGATCTGAAGCTTTCTTT
>TRBJ2-7|-|TRBD1|TRBV20-1
CSARAGTGTYEQYF
TGCAGTGCTAGGGCCGGGACAGGGACATACGAGCAGTACTTC
>TRBJ2-2|-|-|TRBV7-8
CASSSTKAGELFF
TGTGCCAGCAGCTCGACTAAGGCCGGGGAGCTGTTTTTT
>TRBJ1-5|-|-|TRBV27
CASSLRGLAQPQHF
TGTGCCAGCAGTTTGAGAGGATTAGCTCAGCCCCAGCATTTT
>TRBJ2-5|-|-|TRBV20-1
CSARTGTQQETQYF
TGCAGTGCTAGGACCGGGACGCAACAAGAGACCCAGTACTTC
>TRBJ2-1|-|-|TRBV7-3
CASSLKGRGGPNEQFF
TGTGCCAGCAGCTTAAAGGGCAGGGGGGGACCCAATGAGCAGTTCTTC
>TRBJ2-7|-|-|TRBV4-1
CASSQAWSGRSGEQYF
TGTGCCAGCAGCCAAGCTTGGTCGGGGAGGAGTGGCGAGCAGTACTTC
>TRBJ2-7|many|TRBD1|TRBV12-3/TRBV12-4
CASSLRQGADEQYF
TGTGCCAGCAGTCTCCGACAGGGGGCTGACGAGCAGTACTTC
>TRBJ2-1|few|TRBD2|TRBV12-3/TRBV12-4
CASGIAGAVDEQFF
TGTGCCAGCGGTATAGCGGGAGCGGTCGATGAGCAGTTCTTC
>TRBJ2-5|-|TRBD2|TRBV7-9
CASSPGLAGVETQYF
TGTGCCAGCAGCCCCGGACTAGCGGGAGTGGAGACCCAGTACTTC
>TRBJ2-2|-|TRBD1|TRBV11-2
CASSLVPGGHTGELFF
TGTGCCAGCAGCTTAGTGCCAGGGGGCCACACCGGGGAGCTGTTTTTT
>TRBJ2-7|-|TRBD1|TRBV7-8
CASSLLDRESSEQYF
TGTGCCAGCAGCTTGTTGGACAGGGAAAGTAGCGAGCAGTACTTC
>TRBJ2-2|-|TRBD1|TRBV28
CASSLTNRQGNTGELFF
TGTGCCAGCAGTCTGACGAATCGACAGGGGAACACCGGGGAGCTGTTTTTT
>TRBJ2-4|-|TRBD2|TRBV7-8
CASSLGVAGGPRGPKNIQYF
TGTGCCAGCAGCTTAGGGGTCGCGGGAGGGCCTCGGGGTCCCAAAAACATTCAGTACTTC
>TRBJ2-7|-|TRBD1|TRBV5-1
CASSLAGQSYEQYF
TGCGCCAGCAGCTTGGCGGGACAGTCTTACGAGCAGTACTTC
>TRBJ1-2|-|-|TRBV6-8
CASDKTANYGYTF
TGTGCCAGCGACAAGACTGCTAACTATGGCTACACCTTC
>TRBJ1-1|few|-|TRBV6-6
CASSLKLHEAFF
TGTGCCAGCAGTCTTAAGCTACATGAAGCTTTCTTT
>TRBJ2-1|few|-|TRBV14
CASSQDPYNEQFF
TGTGCCAGCAGCCAAGATCCTTACAATGAGCAGTTCTTC
>TRBJ2-7|-|-|TRBV6-1
CASSEMGGADWEQYF
TGTGCCAGCAGTGAAATGGGGGGCGCAGATTGGGAGCAGTACTTC
>TRBJ2-2|few|-|TRBV12-3/TRBV12-4
CASADTLTGELFF
TGTGCCAGCGCTGACACCCTCACCGGGGAGCTGTTTTTT